This entry lists 2 T cell receptor beta chains sequenced from one sample in a study of T cell responses to AZD1222 COVID-19 vaccine. Method: immunoSEQ multiplex PCR; TCRdb's copy keeps in-frame clones and lacks some. The sample shows roughly 130,000 clones, approximately 90% of them seen only once. Specimen: peripheral blood, collected on day 0 of AZD1222 vaccination. The source is an adult in good health.

CDR3 protein: CASSAMGGNSPLHF. The CDR3 coding sequence is TGTGCCAGCAGCGCTATGGGGGGGAATTCACCCCTCCACTTT. V is TRBV7-9 and J is TRBJ1-6, with D possibly being TRBD1 (5 bases). The germline gives CDR1 SEHNR, CDR2 FQNEAQ (reference sequence). The ends were cut back, 5 bases at V and 7 bases at J, with 12 bases in the middle. CDR3 length: 14 residues.

The rearrangement joins TRBV19 to TRBJ1-1, with a tentative D call TRBD1 (6 bases). Per the germline V gene, CDR1 is LNHDA and CDR2 is SQIVND (reference sequence). V dropped 2 bases and J dropped 9 bases, with 10 bases sitting between them. The CDR3 has 12 residues. CDR3 residues: CASSIRRDKAFF. CDR3 sequence (DNA): TGTGCCAGTAGTATACGTAGGGACAAAGCTTTCTTT.